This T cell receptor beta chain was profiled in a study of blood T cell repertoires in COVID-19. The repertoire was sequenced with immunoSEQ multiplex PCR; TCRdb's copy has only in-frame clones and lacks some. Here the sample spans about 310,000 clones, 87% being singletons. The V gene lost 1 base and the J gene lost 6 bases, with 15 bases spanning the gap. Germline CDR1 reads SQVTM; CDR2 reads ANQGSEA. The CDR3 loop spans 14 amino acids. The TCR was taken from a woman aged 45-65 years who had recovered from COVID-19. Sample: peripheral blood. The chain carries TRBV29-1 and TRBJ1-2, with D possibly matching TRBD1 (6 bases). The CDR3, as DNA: TGCAGCGTTGAAGGGACAGCGGGGGAGAATGGCTACACCTTC. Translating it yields CSVEGTAGENGYTF.